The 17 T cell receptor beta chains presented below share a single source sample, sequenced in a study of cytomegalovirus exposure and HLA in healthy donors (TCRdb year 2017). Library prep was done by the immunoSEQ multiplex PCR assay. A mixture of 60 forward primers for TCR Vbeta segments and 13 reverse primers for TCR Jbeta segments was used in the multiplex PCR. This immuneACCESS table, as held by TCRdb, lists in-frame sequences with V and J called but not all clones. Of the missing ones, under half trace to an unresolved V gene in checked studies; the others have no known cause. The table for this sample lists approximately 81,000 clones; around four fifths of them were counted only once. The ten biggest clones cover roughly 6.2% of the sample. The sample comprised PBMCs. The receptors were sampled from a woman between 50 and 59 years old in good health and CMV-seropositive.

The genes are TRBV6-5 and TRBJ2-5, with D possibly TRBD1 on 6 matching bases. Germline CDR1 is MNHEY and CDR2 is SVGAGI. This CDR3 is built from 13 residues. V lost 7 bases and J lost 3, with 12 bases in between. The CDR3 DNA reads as TGTGCCAGCACCTCCCGGACAGAAGAGACCCAGTACTTC. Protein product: CASTSRTEETQYF.

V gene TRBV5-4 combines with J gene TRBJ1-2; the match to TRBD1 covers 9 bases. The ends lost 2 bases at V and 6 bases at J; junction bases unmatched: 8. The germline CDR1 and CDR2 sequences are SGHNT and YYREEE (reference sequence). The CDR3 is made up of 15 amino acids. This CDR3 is CASSFQSGQGNGYTF. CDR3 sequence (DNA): TGTGCCAGCAGCTTCCAATCGGGACAGGGAAATGGCTACACCTTC.

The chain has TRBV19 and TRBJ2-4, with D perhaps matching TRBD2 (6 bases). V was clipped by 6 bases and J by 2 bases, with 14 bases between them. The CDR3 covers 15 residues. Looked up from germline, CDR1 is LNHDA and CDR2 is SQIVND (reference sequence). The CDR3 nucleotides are TGTGCCAGTAGCGGTATTAGCGGCCCCAAAAACATTCAGTACTTC. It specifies CASSGISGPKNIQYF. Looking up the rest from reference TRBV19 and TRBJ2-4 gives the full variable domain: DGGITQSPKYLFRKEGQNVTLSCEQNLNHDAMYWYRQDPGQGLRLIYYSQIVNDFQKGDIAEGYSVSREKKESFPLTVTSAQKNPTAFYLCASSGISGPKNIQYFGAGTRLSVL.

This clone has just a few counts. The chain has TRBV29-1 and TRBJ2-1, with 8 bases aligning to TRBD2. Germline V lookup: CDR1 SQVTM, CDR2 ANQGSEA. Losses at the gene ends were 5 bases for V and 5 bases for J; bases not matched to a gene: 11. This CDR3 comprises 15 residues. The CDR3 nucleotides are TGCAGCGTTTCGGTCGGGAGGGCCCAGGACAATGAGCAGTTCTTC. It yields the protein CSVSVGRAQDNEQFF.

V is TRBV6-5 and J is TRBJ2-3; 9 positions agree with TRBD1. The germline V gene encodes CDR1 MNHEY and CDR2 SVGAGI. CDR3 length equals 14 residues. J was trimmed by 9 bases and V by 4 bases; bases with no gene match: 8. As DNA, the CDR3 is TGTGCCAGCAGTTCAACCACGGGGACAGGGACGCAGTATTTT. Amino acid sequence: CASSSTTGTGTQYF.

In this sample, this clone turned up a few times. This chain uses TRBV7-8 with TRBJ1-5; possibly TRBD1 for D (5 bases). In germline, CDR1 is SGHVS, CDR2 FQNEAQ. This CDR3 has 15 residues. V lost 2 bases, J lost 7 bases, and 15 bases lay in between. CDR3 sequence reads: CASSLRAGFGQPQHF. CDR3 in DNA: TGTGCCAGCAGCTTAAGGGCAGGGTTCGGACAGCCCCAGCATTTT.

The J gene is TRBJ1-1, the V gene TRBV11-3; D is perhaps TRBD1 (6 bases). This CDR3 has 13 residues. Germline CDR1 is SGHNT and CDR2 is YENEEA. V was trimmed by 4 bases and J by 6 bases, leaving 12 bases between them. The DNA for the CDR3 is TGTGCCAGCAGCTCCACACAGGGTGCTGAAGCTTTCTTT. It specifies CASSSTQGAEAFF. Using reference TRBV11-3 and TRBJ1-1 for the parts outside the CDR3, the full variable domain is EAGVVQSPRYKIIEKKQPVAFWCNPISGHNTLYWYLQNLGQGPELLIRYENEEAVDDSQLPKDRFSAERLKGVDSTLKIQPAELGDSAVYLCASSSTQGAEAFFGQGTRLTVV.

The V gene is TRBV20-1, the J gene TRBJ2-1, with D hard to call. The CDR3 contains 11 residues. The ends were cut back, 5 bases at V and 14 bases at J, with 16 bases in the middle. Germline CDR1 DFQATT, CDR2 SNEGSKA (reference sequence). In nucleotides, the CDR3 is TGCAGTGCTCCCGCGGCCCAGTGGGAGTTCTTC. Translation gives CSAPAAQWEFF.

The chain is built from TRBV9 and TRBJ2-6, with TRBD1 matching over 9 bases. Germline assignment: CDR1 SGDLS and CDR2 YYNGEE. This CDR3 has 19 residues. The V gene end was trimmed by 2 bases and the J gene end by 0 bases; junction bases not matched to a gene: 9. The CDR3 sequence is CASSVSRDRAPSGANVLTF. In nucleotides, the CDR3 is TGTGCCAGCAGCGTGTCCCGGGACAGGGCCCCCTCTGGGGCCAACGTCCTGACTTTC.

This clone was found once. CDR3 region: CASSIRSGVMNTEAFF. Written as DNA, the CDR3 is TGTGCCAGTAGTATAAGGTCCGGGGTGATGAACACTGAAGCTTTCTTT. The V call is TRBV19, the J call TRBJ1-1, with D uncertain. Germline V gene data show CDR1 as LNHDA and CDR2 as SQIVND (reference sequence). V shed 2 bases and J shed 0 bases, with 13 bases lying between them. This CDR3 has 16 residues. The full variable domain, in which reference TRBV19 and TRBJ1-1 provide the parts outside the CDR3, is DGGITQSPKYLFRKEGQNVTLSCEQNLNHDAMYWYRQDPGQGLRLIYYSQIVNDFQKGDIAEGYSVSREKKESFPLTVTSAQKNPTAFYLCASSIRSGVMNTEAFFGQGTRLTVV.

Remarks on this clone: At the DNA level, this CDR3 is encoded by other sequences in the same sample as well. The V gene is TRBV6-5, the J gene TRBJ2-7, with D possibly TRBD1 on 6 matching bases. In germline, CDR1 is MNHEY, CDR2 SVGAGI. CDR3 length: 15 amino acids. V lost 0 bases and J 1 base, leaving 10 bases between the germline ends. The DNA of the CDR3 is TGTGCCAGCAGTTACTCCCTGGACAGTTCCTACGAGCAGTACTTC. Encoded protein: CASSYSLDSSYEQYF.

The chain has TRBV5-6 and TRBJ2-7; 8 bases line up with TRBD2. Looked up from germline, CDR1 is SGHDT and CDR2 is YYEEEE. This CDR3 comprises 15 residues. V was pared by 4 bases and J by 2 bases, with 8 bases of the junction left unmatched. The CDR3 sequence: CASSGRLAQPYEQYF. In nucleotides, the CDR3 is TGTGCCAGCAGCGGCCGACTAGCGCAGCCCTACGAGCAGTACTTC.

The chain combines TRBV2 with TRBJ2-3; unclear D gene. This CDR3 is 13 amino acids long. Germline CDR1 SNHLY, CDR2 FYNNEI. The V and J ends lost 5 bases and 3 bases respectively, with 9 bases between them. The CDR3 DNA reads TGTGCCAGCAGTACTATTTGGACAGATACGCAGTATTTT. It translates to CASSTIWTDTQYF. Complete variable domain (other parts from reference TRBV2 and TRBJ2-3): EPEVTQTPSHQVTQMGQEVILRCVPISNHLYFYWYRQILGQKVEFLVSFYNNEISEKSEIFDDQFSVERPDGSNFTLKIRSTKLEDSAMYFCASSTIWTDTQYFGPGTRLTVL.

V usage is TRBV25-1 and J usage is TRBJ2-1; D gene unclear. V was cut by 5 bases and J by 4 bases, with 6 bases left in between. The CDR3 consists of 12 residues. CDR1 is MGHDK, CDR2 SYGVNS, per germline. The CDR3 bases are TGTGCCAGCAGTTACAGTTACAATGAGCAGTTCTTC. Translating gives CASSYSYNEQFF. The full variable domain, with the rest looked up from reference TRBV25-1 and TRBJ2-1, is EADIYQTPRYLVIGTGKKITLECSQTMGHDKMYWYQQDPGMELHLIHYSYGVNSTEKGDLSSESTVSRIRTEHFPLTLESARPSHTSQYLCASSYSYNEQFFGPGTRLTVL.

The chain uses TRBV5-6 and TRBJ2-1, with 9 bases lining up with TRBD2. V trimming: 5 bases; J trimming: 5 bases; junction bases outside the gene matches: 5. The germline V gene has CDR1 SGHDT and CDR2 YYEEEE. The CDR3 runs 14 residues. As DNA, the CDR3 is TGTGCCAGCAGTTTCGGGACTAGCCACAATGAGCAGTTCTTC. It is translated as CASSFGTSHNEQFF.

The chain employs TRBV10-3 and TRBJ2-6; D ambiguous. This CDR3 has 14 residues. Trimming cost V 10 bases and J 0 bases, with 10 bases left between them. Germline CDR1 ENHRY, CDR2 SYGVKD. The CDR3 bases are TGTGCCAGCACAGTGGGCTCTGGGGCCAACGTCCTGACTTTC. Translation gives CASTVGSGANVLTF.

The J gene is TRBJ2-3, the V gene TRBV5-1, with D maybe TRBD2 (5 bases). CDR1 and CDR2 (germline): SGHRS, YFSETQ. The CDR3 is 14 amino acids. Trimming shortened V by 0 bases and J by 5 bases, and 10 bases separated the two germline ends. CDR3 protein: CASSLGTAGDTQYF. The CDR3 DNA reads TGCGCCAGCAGCTTGGGGACTGCCGGAGATACGCAGTATTTT.